A selection of T cell receptor beta chains follows, all from one sample in a study of OX40 agonist ivuxolimab in advanced cancers. Using immunoSEQ multiplex PCR, the repertoire was profiled, and TCRdb retains in-frame clones only, with some absent. The table records some 80,000 clones, almost 95% of them present only once. The starting material was CD4+ or CD8+ T cells sorted from blood, obtained in a trial of the OX40 agonist ivuxolimab. The origin of the receptors is an adult with an advanced solid tumor such as melanoma, head and neck, liver or kidney cancer. Each CDR3 is given with its conserved first and last residue.

>TRBV5-6
CASSSLRGGETQYF
>TRBV14
CASSQDLGSEQFF
>TRBV14
CASSLHGTWESYEQYF
>TRBV7-2
CASSPGFTSGANVLTF
>TRBV11-2
CASSLDFTGFTDTQYF
>TRBV28
CASKTEVLYGYTF
>TRBV28
CASSPRDEQFF
>TRBV20-1
CSARGNTEAFF
>TRBV2
CASSKSSYNEQFF
>TRBV12-5
CASGSDGYGYTF
>TRBV28
CASSSGGTASYEQYF
>TRBV14
CASSPGANVLTF
>TRBV6-5
CASSYSPTGAGYGYTF
>TRBV11-3
CASSPAPIGEQFF
>TRBV19
CASSMRGGNQPQHF
>TRBV28
CASSFVDHYGYTF
>TRBV18
CASSRSKQGATYEQYF
>TRBV5-1
CASADFPSYEQYF
>TRBV15
CATSDSSYEQYF
>TRBV5-4
CASSGRTSGQETQYF
>TRBV11-2
CASSLASGEVEAFF
>TRBV15
CATTTGIYNEQFF
>TRBV6-1
CASGDPFGYNSPLHF
>TRBV5-1
CASKRQGINEQYF
>TRBV4-2
CASSQDPGGDSYNEQFF
>TRBV10-2
CASSEFQSGSGELFF